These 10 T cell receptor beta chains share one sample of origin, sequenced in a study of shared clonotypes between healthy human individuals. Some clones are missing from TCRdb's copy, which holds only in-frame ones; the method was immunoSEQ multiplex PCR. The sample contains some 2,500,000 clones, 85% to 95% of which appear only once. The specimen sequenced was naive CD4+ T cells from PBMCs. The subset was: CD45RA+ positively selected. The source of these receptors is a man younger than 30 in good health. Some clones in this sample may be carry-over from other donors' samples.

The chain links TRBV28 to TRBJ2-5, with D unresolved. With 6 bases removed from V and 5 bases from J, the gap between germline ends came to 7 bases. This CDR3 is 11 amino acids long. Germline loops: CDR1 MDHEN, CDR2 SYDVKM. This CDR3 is CASSDGETQYF. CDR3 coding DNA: TGTGCCAGCAGCGATGGGGAGACCCAGTACTTC.

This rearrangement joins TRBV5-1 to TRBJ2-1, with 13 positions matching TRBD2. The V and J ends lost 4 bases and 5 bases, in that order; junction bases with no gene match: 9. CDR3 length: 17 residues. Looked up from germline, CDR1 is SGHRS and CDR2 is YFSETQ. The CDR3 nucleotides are TGCGCCAGCAGCCCCGGACTACTAGCGGGAGGGAACAATGAGCAGTTCTTC. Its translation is CASSPGLLAGGNNEQFF.

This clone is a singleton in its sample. The CDR3 region has the DNA TGTGCCAGCAGCTCGACCGACCTAGGGGAGCAGTTCTTC. Translating gives CASSSTDLGEQFF. This chain joins TRBV7-7 and TRBJ2-1; no reliable D call. The length of the CDR3 is 13 residues. Per germline, CDR1 SSHAT and CDR2 FNYEAQ (reference sequence). V dropped 4 bases and J dropped 10 bases, with 14 bases sitting between them.

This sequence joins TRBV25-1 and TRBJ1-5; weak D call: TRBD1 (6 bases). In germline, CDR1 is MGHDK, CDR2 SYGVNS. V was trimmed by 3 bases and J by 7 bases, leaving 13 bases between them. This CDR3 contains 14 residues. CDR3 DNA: TGTGCCAGCAGTGAGCCGGGACATGAGCAGCCCCAGCATTTT. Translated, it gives CASSEPGHEQPQHF. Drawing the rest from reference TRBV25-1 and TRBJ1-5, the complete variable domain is EADIYQTPRYLVIGTGKKITLECSQTMGHDKMYWYQQDPGMELHLIHYSYGVNSTEKGDLSSESTVSRIRTEHFPLTLESARPSHTSQYLCASSEPGHEQPQHFGDGTRLSIL.

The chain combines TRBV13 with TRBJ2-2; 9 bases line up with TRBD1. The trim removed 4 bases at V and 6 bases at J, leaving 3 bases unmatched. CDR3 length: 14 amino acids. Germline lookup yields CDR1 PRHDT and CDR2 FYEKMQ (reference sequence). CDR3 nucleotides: TGTGCCAGCAGCTCGGACAGGGGTCCCGGGGAGCTGTTTTTT. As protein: CASSSDRGPGELFF.

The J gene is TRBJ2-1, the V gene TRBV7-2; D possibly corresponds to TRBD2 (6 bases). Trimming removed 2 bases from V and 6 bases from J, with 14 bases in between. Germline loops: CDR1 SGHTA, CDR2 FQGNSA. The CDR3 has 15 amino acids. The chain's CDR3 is CASSLRGGPSNEQFF. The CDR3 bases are TGTGCCAGCAGCTTAAGAGGAGGGCCCTCCAATGAGCAGTTCTTC.

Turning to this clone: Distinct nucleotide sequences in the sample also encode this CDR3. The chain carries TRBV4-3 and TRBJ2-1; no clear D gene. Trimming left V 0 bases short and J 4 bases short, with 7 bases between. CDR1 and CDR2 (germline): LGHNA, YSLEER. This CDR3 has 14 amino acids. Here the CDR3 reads CASSQERRYNEQFF. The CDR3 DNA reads TGCGCCAGCAGCCAAGAGCGGCGGTACAATGAGCAGTTCTTC.

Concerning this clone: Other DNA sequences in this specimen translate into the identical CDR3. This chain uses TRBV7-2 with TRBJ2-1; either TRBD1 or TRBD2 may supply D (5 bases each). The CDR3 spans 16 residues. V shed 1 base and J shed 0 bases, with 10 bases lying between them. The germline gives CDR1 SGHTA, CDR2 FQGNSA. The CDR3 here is CASSLGGSSSYNEQFF. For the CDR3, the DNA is TGTGCCAGCAGCTTAGGGGGGTCGAGCTCCTACAATGAGCAGTTCTTC.

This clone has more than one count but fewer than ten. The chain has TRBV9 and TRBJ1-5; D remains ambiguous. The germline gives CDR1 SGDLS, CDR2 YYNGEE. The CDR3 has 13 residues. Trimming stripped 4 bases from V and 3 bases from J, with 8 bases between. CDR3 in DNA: TGTGCCAGCAGCACCCACACCAATCAGCCCCAGCATTTT. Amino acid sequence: CASSTHTNQPQHF.

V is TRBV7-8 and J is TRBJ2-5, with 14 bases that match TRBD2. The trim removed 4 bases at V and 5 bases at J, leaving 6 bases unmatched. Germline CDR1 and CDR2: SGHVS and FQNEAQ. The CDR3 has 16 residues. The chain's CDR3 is CASSSTSGRGGETQYF. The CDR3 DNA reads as TGTGCCAGCAGCTCGACTAGCGGGAGGGGAGGGGAGACCCAGTACTTC. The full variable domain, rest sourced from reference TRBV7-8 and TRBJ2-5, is GAGVSQSPRYKVAKRGQDVALRCDPISGHVSLFWYQQALGQGPEFLTYFQNEAQLDKSGLPSDRFFAERPEGSVSTLKIQRTQQEDSAVYLCASSSTSGRGGETQYFGPGTRLLVL.